This T cell receptor beta chain stems from a study of Ad26.COV2.S vaccination and SARS-CoV-2 variants. Across the study: Once or twice, 56 days apart, Ad26.COV2.S was delivered intramuscularly.

Notes on the study in general: It was vaccine recipients, not placebo recipients, who had the higher spike-specific TCR breadth. Across vaccine and placebo recipients, the breadth of non-spike TCRs was similar.

CDR1 and CDR2 from the germline V gene are MNHEY and SMNVEV (reference sequence). The CDR3 loop spans 18 amino acids. Trimming took 4 bases from V and 3 from J; bases not matched to a gene: 13. This clone was observed once. No antigen is known for it. The treatment is: approximately 18 received Ad26.COV2.S at low or high dose, single or two shots; several received placebo; per-sample allocation not given. It was on day 63 after the first vaccine or placebo injection that samples were taken. SARS-CoV-2 spike from the Wuhan strain was encoded by the vaccine, an Ad26 vector. Measured with immunoSEQ multiplex PCR; TCRdb has only the in-frame clones, and not every one. Of about 350,000 clones in the sample, around 88% are singletons; the top ten hold about 10%.

The TCR was taken from a person between 18 and 59 years old who received the Ad26.COV2.S COVID-19 vaccine or a placebo. The J gene is TRBJ2-2, the V gene TRBV27, with TRBD2 identical over 8 bases. Material: peripheral blood, obtained in a trial of Ad26.COV2.S vaccine versus placebo. The CDR3 DNA is TGTGCCAGCAGTTCCATAAAACTAGCGGAAATTTACACCGGGGAGCTGTTTTTT. Translation: CASSSIKLAEIYTGELFF.